Presented here are 19 T cell receptor beta chains from one specimen sequenced in a study of blood T cell repertoires in COVID-19. This table comes from immunoSEQ multiplex PCR, and its TCRdb copy is limited to in-frame clones, with some not included. The table has approximately 88,000 clones, approximately 86% seen once. Sequencing was carried out using peripheral blood. Receptors were obtained from a male donor with acute or convalescent COVID-19.

This clone has only a few counts. V and J are TRBV14 and TRBJ2-1, with 12 bases that match TRBD2. Germline V gene sequence: CDR1 SGHDN, CDR2 FVKESK. This CDR3 spans 16 amino acids. V was pared by 0 bases and J by 4 bases, with 1 base of the junction left unmatched. The CDR3 region has the DNA TGTGCCAGCAGCCAAGAAACTAGCGGGGGGTACAATGAGCAGTTCTTC. It specifies CASSQETSGGYNEQFF.

The V and J genes are TRBV7-9 and TRBJ2-7; possible D gene TRBD1, 6 bases. Germline values: CDR1 SEHNR, CDR2 FQNEAQ (reference sequence). The V and J ends lost 5 bases and 3 bases respectively, with 17 bases between them. The CDR3 has 15 residues. In nucleotides, the CDR3 is TGTGCCAGCAGCCCTCCGGGACAATTGAACTACGAGCAGTACTTC. Translation: CASSPPGQLNYEQYF.

J is TRBJ1-5 and V is TRBV2, with a tentative D call TRBD1 (5 bases). Per germline, CDR1 SNHLY and CDR2 FYNNEI. The CDR3 consists of 13 residues. Trimming pared 5 bases from V and 5 bases from J, leaving 10 bases between. CDR3 nucleotides: TGTGCCAGCAGTCGACAGAATGATCAGCCCCAGCATTTT. This gives the protein CASSRQNDQPQHF.

The CDR3 sequence is CASSQELLVTGELFF. The CDR3 nucleotides read TGTGCCAGCAGCCAAGAACTCCTCGTGACCGGGGAGCTGTTTTTT. This chain connects TRBV4-2 to TRBJ2-2; D gene unclear. Germline loops: CDR1 LGHNA, CDR2 YNFKEQ. CDR3 length: 15 residues. Trimming took 0 bases from V and 5 from J, leaving 10 bases between them.

The gene calls are TRBV6-5 and TRBJ1-1; no clear D. The CDR3 has 15 residues. Trimming removed 0 bases at V and 1 base at J, with 9 bases between. CDR1 is MNHEY and CDR2 is SVGAGI in the germline V gene. CDR3 region: CASSYSSPGNTEAFF. The CDR3 DNA reads TGTGCCAGCAGTTACTCGAGTCCAGGGAACACTGAAGCTTTCTTT.

The genes are TRBV3-1 (or the pseudogene TRBV3-2) and TRBJ2-3; a possible D gene is TRBD2 (7 bases). CDR3 length: 16 amino acids. Germline V gene data show CDR1 as LGHDT and CDR2 as YNNKEL (reference sequence). Trimming took off 8 bases at V and 5 bases at J, with 23 bases between the two ends. The CDR3 nucleotides read TGTGCCAGCGTCAACCGCGGGGGCCCCACGGGAGATACGCAGTATTTT. Translated, it gives CASVNRGGPTGDTQYF.

The J gene is TRBJ1-4, the V gene TRBV7-6, with 9 bases aligning to TRBD1. CDR3 length: 16 residues. CDR1 SGHVS and CDR2 FNYEAQ come from the germline V gene. J was trimmed by 0 bases and V by 6 bases; bases with no gene match: 5. CDR3 nucleotides: TGTGCCAGCAGTCCGACAGGGGGGCCAACTAATGAAAAACTGTTTTTT. Amino acids: CASSPTGGPTNEKLFF.

The chain couples TRBV29-1 to TRBJ1-1, with TRBD1 identical over 8 bases. The CDR3 runs 14 residues. Germline assignment: CDR1 SQVTM and CDR2 ANQGSEA. V lost 7 bases and J lost 6; bases outside the gene matches: 13. The chain's CDR3 is CSARPGTGTAEAFF. The CDR3 DNA reads as TGCAGCGCCCGACCCGGGACAGGTACCGCTGAAGCTTTCTTT. The whole variable domain, remainder taken from reference TRBV29-1 and TRBJ1-1, is SAVISQKPSRDICQRGTSLTIQCQVDSQVTMMFWYRQQPGQSLTLIATANQGSEATYESGFVIDKFPISRPNLTFSTLTVSNMSPEDSSIYLCSARPGTGTAEAFFGQGTRLTVV.

V usage is TRBV6-4 and J usage is TRBJ1-1; D is uncertain. The V gene lost 5 bases and the J gene lost 0 bases, with 10 bases spanning the gap. Germline loops: CDR1 MRHNA, CDR2 SNTAGT. The CDR3 contains 14 residues. The CDR3 DNA sequence: TGTGCCAGCAGTCCTAATACAGTGAACACTGAAGCTTTCTTT. Its protein product is CASSPNTVNTEAFF.

The gene calls are TRBV6-5 and TRBJ1-1; 8 positions match TRBD1. The germline gives CDR1 MNHEY, CDR2 SVGAGI. V lost 4 bases to trimming and J lost 10 bases; unmatched junction nucleotides: 2. This CDR3 comprises 11 residues. In nucleotides, the CDR3 is TGTGCCAGCAGTTCCGACAGGGGAGCTTTCTTT. Protein sequence: CASSSDRGAFF.

CDR3 sequence reads: CASRRQGGNTEAFF. The CDR3 DNA reads TGTGCCAGCAGACGACAGGGGGGAAACACTGAAGCTTTCTTT. The chain has TRBV28 and TRBJ1-1; 9 nucleotides line up with TRBD1. V lost 6 bases, J lost 2 bases, and 4 bases stayed unmatched. The CDR3 is 14 amino acids. Germline loops: CDR1 MDHEN, CDR2 SYDVKM.

In DNA form, the CDR3 reads TGTGCCAGTAGTCCCGGGGGGGGAGGAAATCAGCCCCAGCATTTT. Protein sequence: CASSPGGGGNQPQHF. The rearrangement links TRBV19 to TRBJ1-5; D is possibly TRBD1 (5 bases). The length of the CDR3 is 15 residues. Deletions cut 5 bases from V and 4 bases from J, with 15 bases between. Looked up from germline, CDR1 is LNHDA and CDR2 is SQIVND (reference sequence).

The V call is TRBV3-1 (or the pseudogene TRBV3-2), the J call TRBJ1-1; the D is unclear. Trimming removed 3 bases at V and 6 bases at J, with 14 bases between. The CDR3 extends over 14 amino acids. Germline V gene sequence: CDR1 LGHDT, CDR2 YNNKEL (reference sequence). The CDR3 coding sequence is TGTGCCAGCAGCCAGTCCTCCCCGAGCGCTGAAGCTTTCTTT. This gives the protein CASSQSSPSAEAFF.

The rearrangement uses TRBV5-5 and TRBJ1-1; D may be TRBD1 (6 bases). V lost 4 bases and J lost 2, with 27 bases in between. This CDR3 contains 19 residues. Germline V gives CDR1 SGHKS, CDR2 YYEKEE (reference sequence). The CDR3: CASSVQSLADRAVNTEAFF. The CDR3 DNA reads as TGTGCCAGCAGCGTACAGAGTTTGGCGGACAGAGCAGTAAACACTGAAGCTTTCTTT. Together with reference TRBV5-5 and TRBJ1-1, the CDR3 gives the full variable domain: DAGVTQSPTHLIKTRGQQVTLRCSPISGHKSVSWYQQVLGQGPQFIFQYYEKEERGRGNFPDRFSARQFPNYSSELNVNALLLGDSALYLCASSVQSLADRAVNTEAFFGQGTRLTVV.

This chain connects TRBV9 to TRBJ2-2; D is ambiguous. The CDR3 spans 17 residues. Trimming took 1 base from V and 0 from J, leaving 13 bases between them. Germline CDR1 reads SGDLS; CDR2 reads YYNGEE. CDR3 sequence (DNA): TGTGCCAGCAGCGTAAGATTGAGCGTAACGAACACCGGGGAGCTGTTTTTT. It translates to CASSVRLSVTNTGELFF.

This clone was found once. The chain carries TRBV28 and TRBJ2-3; 8 bases agree with TRBD2. The CDR3 runs 17 residues. V was pared by 7 bases and J by 2 bases, with 14 bases of the junction left unmatched. Germline lookup yields CDR1 MDHEN and CDR2 SYDVKM. This CDR3 is CASTSSTGGSPTDTQYF. As DNA, the CDR3 is TGTGCCAGCACCTCTTCGACGGGGGGGTCCCCCACAGATACGCAGTATTTT.

This clone occurred once. The chain carries TRBV7-9 and TRBJ2-1, with D maybe TRBD2 (5 bases). The CDR3 has 13 residues. The germline CDR1 and CDR2 sequences are SEHNR and FQNEAQ (reference sequence). Trimming removed 3 bases from V and 5 bases from J, with 8 bases in between. The CDR3 DNA reads as TGTGCCAGCAGCTTCGGGGAACACAATGAGCAGTTCTTC. This encodes CASSFGEHNEQFF.

The CDR3 spells CATSRTGAPEETQYF. The CDR3 DNA reads as TGTGCCACCAGCAGGACAGGGGCCCCCGAAGAGACCCAGTACTTC. The chain recombines TRBV15 with TRBJ2-5; 8 bases fit TRBD1. Germline V CDR1 and CDR2: LNHNV, YYDKDF (reference sequence). Losses at the gene ends were 3 bases for V and 3 bases for J; bases not matched to a gene: 6. The CDR3 sequence is 15 residues long. The entire variable domain, with the rest obtained from reference TRBV15 and TRBJ2-5, is as follows: DAMVIQNPRYQVTQFGKPVTLSCSQTLNHNVMYWYQQKSSQAPKLLFHYYDKDFNNEADTPDNFQSRRPNTSFCFLDIRSPGLGDTAMYLCATSRTGAPEETQYFGPGTRLLVL.

The chain employs TRBV19 and TRBJ1-6, with 9 bases aligning to TRBD1. V was clipped by 5 bases and J by 8 bases; unmatched bases: 4. CDR3 length: 14 amino acids. Looked up from germline, CDR1 is LNHDA and CDR2 is SQIVND (reference sequence). The CDR3 DNA sequence: TGTGCCAGTAGTCACGACAGGGGGTATTCACCCCTCCACTTT. This translates into CASSHDRGYSPLHF.